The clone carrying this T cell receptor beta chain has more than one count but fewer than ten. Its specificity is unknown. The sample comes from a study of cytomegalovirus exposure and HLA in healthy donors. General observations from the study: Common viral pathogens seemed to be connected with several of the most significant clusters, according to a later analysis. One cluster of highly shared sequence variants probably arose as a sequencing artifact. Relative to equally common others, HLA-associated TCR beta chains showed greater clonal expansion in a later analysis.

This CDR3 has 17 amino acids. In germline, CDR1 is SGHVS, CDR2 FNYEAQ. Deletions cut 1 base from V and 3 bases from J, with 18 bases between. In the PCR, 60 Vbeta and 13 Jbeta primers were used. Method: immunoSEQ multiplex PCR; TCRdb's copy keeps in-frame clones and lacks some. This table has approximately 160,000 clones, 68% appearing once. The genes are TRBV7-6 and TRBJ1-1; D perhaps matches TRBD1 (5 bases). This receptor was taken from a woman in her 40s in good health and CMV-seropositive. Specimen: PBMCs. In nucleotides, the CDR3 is TGTGCCAGCAGCTTAGTCCGGTCCGGACAAGGAGACACTGAAGCTTTCTTT. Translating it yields CASSLVRSGQGDTEAFF.